This T cell receptor (beta chain) was captured by sequencing in a study of blood T cell repertoires in COVID-19. Study-wide background: Sites in the United States, Italy and Spain provided acute and convalescent COVID-19 samples. PBMCs, B-cell-depleted T cells, or T cells were the source of the cDNA or gDNA that made up the material.

This clone was picked up one time. V dropped 5 bases and J dropped 0 bases, with 13 bases sitting between them. Looked up from germline, CDR1 is KGHDR and CDR2 is SFDVKD. This CDR3 has 16 amino acids. Original processing methods: Estimated nucleated cell counts came from reference gene primer amplification. Assay: immunoSEQ multiplex PCR; the TCRdb copy retains only in-frame clones and omits some. The D gene and trimming were derived from the DNA, and the V and J assignments and clone size from that table. The data show around 100,000 clones, with approximately 83% seen just once and 0.7% to 0.85% held by the top ten.

The sequenced material came from peripheral blood. The receptor was isolated from a woman between 65 and 79 years old with acute or convalescent COVID-19. J is TRBJ1-5 and V is TRBV24-1; the D gene is possibly TRBD1 (6 bases). CDR3 region: CATSAQDSHSNQPQHF. DNA for the CDR3: TGTGCCACCAGTGCACAGGACAGCCATAGCAATCAGCCCCAGCATTTT.